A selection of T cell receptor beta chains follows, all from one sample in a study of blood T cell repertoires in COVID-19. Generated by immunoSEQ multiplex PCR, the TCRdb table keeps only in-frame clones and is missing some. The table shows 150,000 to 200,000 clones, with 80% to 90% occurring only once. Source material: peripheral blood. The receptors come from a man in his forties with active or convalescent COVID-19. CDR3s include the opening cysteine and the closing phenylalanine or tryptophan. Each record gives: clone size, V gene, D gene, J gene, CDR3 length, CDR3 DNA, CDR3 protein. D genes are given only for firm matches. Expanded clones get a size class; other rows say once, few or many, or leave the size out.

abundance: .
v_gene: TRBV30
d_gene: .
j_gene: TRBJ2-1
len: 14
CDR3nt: TGTGCCTGGAGTGTACGGCGGGTCAGCGATGAGCAGTTCTTC
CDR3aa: CAWSVRRVSDEQFF

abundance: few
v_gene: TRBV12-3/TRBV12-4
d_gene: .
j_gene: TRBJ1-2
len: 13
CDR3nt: TGTGCCAGCAGTTTAGGGGCAGGGCATGGCTACACCTTC
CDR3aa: CASSLGAGHGYTF

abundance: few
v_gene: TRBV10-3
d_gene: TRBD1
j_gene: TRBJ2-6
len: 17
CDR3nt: TGTGCCAGTTTACCCGGACAGGGGAGTGGTGGGGCCAACGTCCTGACTTTC
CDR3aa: CASLPGQGSGGANVLTF

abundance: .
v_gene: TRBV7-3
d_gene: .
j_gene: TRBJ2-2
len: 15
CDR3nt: TGTGCCAGCAGCCCCACTTCGCGGAACACCGGGGAGCTGTTTTTT
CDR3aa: CASSPTSRNTGELFF

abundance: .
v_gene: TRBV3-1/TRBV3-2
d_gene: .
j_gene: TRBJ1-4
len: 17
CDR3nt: TGTGCCAGCACCATCTCGGGAGGATATGCAACTAATGAAAAACTGTTTTTT
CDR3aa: CASTISGGYATNEKLFF

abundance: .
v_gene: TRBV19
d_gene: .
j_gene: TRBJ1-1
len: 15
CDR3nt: TGTGCCAGTAGTCACATACGCCCCATGAACACTGAAGCTTTCTTT
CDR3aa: CASSHIRPMNTEAFF

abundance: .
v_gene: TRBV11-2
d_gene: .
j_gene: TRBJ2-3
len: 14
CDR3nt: TGTGCCAGCAGCTTAGTCGGGGGGCAGGATACGCAGTATTTT
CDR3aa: CASSLVGGQDTQYF

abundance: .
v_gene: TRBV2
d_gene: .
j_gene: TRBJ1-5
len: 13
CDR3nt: TGTGCCAGCAACCGGGGTCGCAATCAGCCCCAGCATTTT
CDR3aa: CASNRGRNQPQHF

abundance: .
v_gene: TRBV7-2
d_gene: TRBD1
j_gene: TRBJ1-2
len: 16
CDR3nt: TGTGCCAGCAGCTTGGAAACAGGGGCCCCGAGATATGGCTACACCTTC
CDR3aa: CASSLETGAPRYGYTF

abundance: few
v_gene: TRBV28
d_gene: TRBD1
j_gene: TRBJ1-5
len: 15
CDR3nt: TGTGCCAGCAGTCTGCCGGGACAGGGAGGTGGCCCCCAGCATTTT
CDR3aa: CASSLPGQGGGPQHF

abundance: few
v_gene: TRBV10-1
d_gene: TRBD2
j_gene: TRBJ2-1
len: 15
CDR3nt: TGCGCCAGCAGTCGAAGGACTAGCGGGAACGATGAGCAGTTCTTC
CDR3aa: CASSRRTSGNDEQFF

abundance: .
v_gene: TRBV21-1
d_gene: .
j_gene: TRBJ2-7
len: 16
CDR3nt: TGTGCCAGCAGCAAAGTCTTTCCCCGCGAGGACTACGAGCAGTACTTC
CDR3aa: CASSKVFPREDYEQYF

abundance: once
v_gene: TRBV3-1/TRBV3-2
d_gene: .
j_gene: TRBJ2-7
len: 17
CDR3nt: TGTGCCAGCAGCCAAGGCACCTCCGGGACTGGGAGGTACGAGCAGTACTTC
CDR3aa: CASSQGTSGTGRYEQYF

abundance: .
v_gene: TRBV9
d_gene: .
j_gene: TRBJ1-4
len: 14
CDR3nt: TGTGCCAGCAGCCAGACAGCAACTAATGAAAAACTGTTTTTT
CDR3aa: CASSQTATNEKLFF

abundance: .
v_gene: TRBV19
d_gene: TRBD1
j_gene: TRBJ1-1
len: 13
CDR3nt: TGTGCCAGTAGTCTGACAGGGCAGACTGAAGCTTTCTTT
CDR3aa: CASSLTGQTEAFF

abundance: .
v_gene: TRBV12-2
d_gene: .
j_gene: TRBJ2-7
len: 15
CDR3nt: TGTGCAAGTCGCTTAGCGTATCAGGGGGACCACGAGCAGTACTTC
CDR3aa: CASRLAYQGDHEQYF

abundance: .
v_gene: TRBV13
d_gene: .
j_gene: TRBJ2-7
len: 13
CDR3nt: TGTGCCAGCAGCTACAGGGACACCTACGAGCAGTACTTC
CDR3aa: CASSYRDTYEQYF

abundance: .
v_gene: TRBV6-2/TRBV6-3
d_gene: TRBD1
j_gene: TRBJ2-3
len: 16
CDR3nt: TGTGCCAGCAGTTACGGAAGGACAGGGTACACAGATACGCAGTATTTT
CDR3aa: CASSYGRTGYTDTQYF

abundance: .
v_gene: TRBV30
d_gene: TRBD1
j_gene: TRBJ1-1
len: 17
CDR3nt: TGTGCCTGGAGTGCTCCGGGACAGGGGAATTTTTACACTGAAGCTTTCTTT
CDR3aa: CAWSAPGQGNFYTEAFF

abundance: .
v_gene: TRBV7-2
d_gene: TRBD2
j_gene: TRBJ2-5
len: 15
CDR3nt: TGTGCCAGCAGCTTAATGACTAGCGGGGGAGGGACCCAGTACTTC
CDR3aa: CASSLMTSGGGTQYF

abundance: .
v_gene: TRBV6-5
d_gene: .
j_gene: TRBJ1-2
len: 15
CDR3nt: TGTGCCTCTTCAGTACGGGAATCATTGAAAGATGGCTACACCTTC
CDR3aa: CASSVRESLKDGYTF

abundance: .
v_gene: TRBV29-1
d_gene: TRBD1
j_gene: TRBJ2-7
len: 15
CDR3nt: TGCAGCGTTGAAGTCGGGGCTACAGGGGGCGACGAGCAGTACTTC
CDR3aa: CSVEVGATGGDEQYF

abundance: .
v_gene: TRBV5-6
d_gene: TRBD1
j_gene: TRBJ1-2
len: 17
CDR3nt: TGTGCCAGCAGCTTGGACAGGGGGAGGTATTCGGGGTATGGCTACACCTTC
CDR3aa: CASSLDRGRYSGYGYTF

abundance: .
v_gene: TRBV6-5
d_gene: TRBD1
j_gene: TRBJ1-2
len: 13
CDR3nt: TGTGCCAGCAGAACCGGGACAGGGGTTGGCTACACCTTC
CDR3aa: CASRTGTGVGYTF

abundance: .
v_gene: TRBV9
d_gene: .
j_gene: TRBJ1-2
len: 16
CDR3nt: TGTGCCAGCAGCGTAGCTCCCGGACAGACCAACTATGGCTACACCTTC
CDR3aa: CASSVAPGQTNYGYTF

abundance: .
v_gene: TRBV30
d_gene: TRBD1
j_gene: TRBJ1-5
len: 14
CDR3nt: TGTGCCTGGAGCAAAGACAGGGTAGGTCAGCCCCAGCATTTT
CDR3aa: CAWSKDRVGQPQHF

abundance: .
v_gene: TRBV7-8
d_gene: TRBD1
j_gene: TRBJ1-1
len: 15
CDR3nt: TGTGCCAGCAGACCTCTGACAGGGAAGAATGTTGAAGCTTTCTTT
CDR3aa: CASRPLTGKNVEAFF

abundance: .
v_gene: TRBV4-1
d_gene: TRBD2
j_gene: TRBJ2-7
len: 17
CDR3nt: TGCGCCAGCAGCCACCCTAGCGGGGCTGGGAGCTCCTACGAGCAGTACTTC
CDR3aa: CASSHPSGAGSSYEQYF

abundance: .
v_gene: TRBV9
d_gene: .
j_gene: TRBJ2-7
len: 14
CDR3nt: TGTGCCAGCAGCGTAGAGTGGTCGGCGGACGAGCAGTACTTC
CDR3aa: CASSVEWSADEQYF

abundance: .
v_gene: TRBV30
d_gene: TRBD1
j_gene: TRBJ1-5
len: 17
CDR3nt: TGTGCCTGGAGTCCCGACAGGGGTCCATCCCTCAATCAGCCCCAGCATTTT
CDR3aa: CAWSPDRGPSLNQPQHF

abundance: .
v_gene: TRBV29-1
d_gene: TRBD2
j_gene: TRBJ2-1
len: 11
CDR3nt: TGCAGCGTGACTAGCGGGGGTCATGAGTTCTTC
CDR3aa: CSVTSGGHEFF

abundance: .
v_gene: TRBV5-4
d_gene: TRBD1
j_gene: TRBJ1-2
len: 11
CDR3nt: TGTGCGTCAGGGGGTCAGGATGGCTACACCTTC
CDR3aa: CASGGQDGYTF

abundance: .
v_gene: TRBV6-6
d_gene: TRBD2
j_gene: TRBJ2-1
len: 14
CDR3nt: TGTGCCAGCAGGCAAGGGACTAGAAAGAATGAGCAGTTCTTC
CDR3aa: CASRQGTRKNEQFF

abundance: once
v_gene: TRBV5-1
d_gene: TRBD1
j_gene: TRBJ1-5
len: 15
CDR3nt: TGCGCCAGCAGCTTGGGGGGGACAGAAAATCAGCCCCAGCATTTT
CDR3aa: CASSLGGTENQPQHF

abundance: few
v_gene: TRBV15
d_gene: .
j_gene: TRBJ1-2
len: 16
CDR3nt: TGTGCCACCAGCTTGATGAGGGCACAGGGAAGGGGCGGCTACACCTTC
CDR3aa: CATSLMRAQGRGGYTF

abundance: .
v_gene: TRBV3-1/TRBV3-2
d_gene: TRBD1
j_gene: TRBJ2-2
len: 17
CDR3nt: TGTGCCAGCAGCCGGACTCGACAGGGGGGACGGGTCGGGGAGCTGTTTTTT
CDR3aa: CASSRTRQGGRVGELFF

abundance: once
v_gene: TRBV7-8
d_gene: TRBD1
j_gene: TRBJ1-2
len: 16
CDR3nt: TGTGCCAGCAGCTTGGGGACAGGGATGGCAAACTATGGCTACACCTTC
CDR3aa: CASSLGTGMANYGYTF

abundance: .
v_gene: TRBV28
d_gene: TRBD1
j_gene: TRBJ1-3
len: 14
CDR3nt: TGTGCCAGCAGTCCTACAGGGGCTGGAAACACCATATATTTT
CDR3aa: CASSPTGAGNTIYF

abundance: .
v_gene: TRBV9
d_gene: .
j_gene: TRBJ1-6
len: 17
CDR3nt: TGTGCCAGCAGCGTAGTATCAGCCCGAACGGGTAATTCACCCCTCCACTTT
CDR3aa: CASSVVSARTGNSPLHF

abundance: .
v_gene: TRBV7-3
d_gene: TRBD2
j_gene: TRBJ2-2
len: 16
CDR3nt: TGTGCCAGCACCACCTCTACTAGCGGTAACACCGGGGAGCTGTTTTTT
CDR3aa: CASTTSTSGNTGELFF

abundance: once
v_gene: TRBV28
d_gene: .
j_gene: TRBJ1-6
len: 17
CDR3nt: TGTGCCAGCAGTCCCTCTGGGGGGTCTGCCTTGAGGTCTCCCCTCCACTTT
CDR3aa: CASSPSGGSALRSPLHF

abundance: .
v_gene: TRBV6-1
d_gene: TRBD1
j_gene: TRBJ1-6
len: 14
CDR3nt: TGTGCCAGCACCCCGGGACAGGGGGGTTCACCCCTCCACTTT
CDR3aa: CASTPGQGGSPLHF

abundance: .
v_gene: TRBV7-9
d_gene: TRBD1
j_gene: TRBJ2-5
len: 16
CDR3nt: TGTGCCAGCAGCTTAACGGGACAGGGGGAAGGAGAGACCCAGTACTTC
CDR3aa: CASSLTGQGEGETQYF

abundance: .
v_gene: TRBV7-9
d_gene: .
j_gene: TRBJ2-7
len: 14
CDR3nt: TGTGCCAGCAGCCCCCGTACCAGGGCCTACGAGCAGTACTTC
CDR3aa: CASSPRTRAYEQYF

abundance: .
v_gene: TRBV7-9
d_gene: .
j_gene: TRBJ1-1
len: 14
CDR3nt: TGTGCCAGCAGCGGACAGATAGGTCACACTGAAGCTTTCTTT
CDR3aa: CASSGQIGHTEAFF